These 19 T cell receptor beta chains share one sample of origin, sequenced in a study of identical twins. TCRdb re-derived calls from the 5' RACE reads in MiXCR, one entry per CDR3 protein. Of 750,000 to 950,000 distinct CDR3 sequences detected, around 12% appear once; the ten largest clones hold around 1.6%. This sample also appeared in a second study, on yellow fever vaccine responses in identical twins.

Material: PBMCs. These receptors were collected from a woman aged 18-35 years in good health.

The genes are TRBV5-1 and TRBJ2-5, with TRBD1 matching 8 bases. The CDR3 is 14 residues long. The V and J ends lost 4 bases and 7 bases, in that order; junction bases with no gene match: 9. CDR1 is SGHRS and CDR2 is YFSETQ in the germline V gene. DNA of the CDR3: TGCGCCAGCAGCACGGGACAGGCCCCGGGGACCCAGTACTTC. It is translated as CASSTGQAPGTQYF. The entire variable domain, with the rest obtained from reference TRBV5-1 and TRBJ2-5, is as follows: KAGVTQTPRYLIKTRGQQVTLSCSPISGHRSVSWYQQTPGQGLQFLFEYFSETQRNKGNFPGRFSGRQFSNSRSEMNVSTLELGDSALYLCASSTGQAPGTQYFGPGTRLLVL.

The rearrangement uses TRBV28 and TRBJ2-7; 8 nucleotides match TRBD1. The length of the CDR3 is 14 residues. V lost 5 bases and J lost 6; bases outside the gene matches: 9. Germline assignment: CDR1 MDHEN and CDR2 SYDVKM. CDR3 sequence (DNA): TGTGCCAGCAGTACGACAGGGGCCCCTCGCGAGCAGTACTTC. Translated: CASSTTGAPREQYF.

There are a few counts of this clonotype. This rearrangement joins TRBV12-3 or TRBV12-4 to TRBJ2-1; no clear D. Trimming pared 0 bases from V and 0 bases from J, leaving 9 bases between. The CDR3 has 16 amino acids. The CDR3 spells CASSLAVFSSYNEQFF. In nucleotides, the CDR3 is TGTGCCAGCAGTTTAGCGGTTTTCAGCTCCTACAATGAGCAGTTCTTC.

The CDR3: CASSPRDREPRLAGPTNEQFF. The CDR3 DNA follows: TGTGCCAGCAGTCCCCGGGACAGGGAACCCCGCTTAGCGGGACCGACCAATGAGCAGTTCTTC. V gene TRBV6-2 or TRBV6-3 combines with J gene TRBJ2-1, with D perhaps matching TRBD1 (9 bases). Germline V gene data show CDR1 as MNHEY and CDR2 as SVGEGT. This CDR3 has 21 residues. The V gene lost 5 bases and the J gene lost 6 bases, with 35 bases spanning the gap.

The chain combines TRBV10-3 with TRBJ1-4, with TRBD1 as a possible D gene (6 bases). Looked up from germline, CDR1 is ENHRY and CDR2 is SYGVKD. The length of the CDR3 is 16 residues. Trimming removed 1 base from V and 8 bases from J, with 17 bases in between. The CDR3 loop reads CAISELGGPEEEKLFF. CDR3 coding DNA: TGTGCCATCAGTGAGTTGGGGGGGCCAGAGGAAGAAAAACTGTTTTTT.

The chain employs TRBV4-1 and TRBJ2-1; 12 bases agree with TRBD2. The ends lost 4 bases at V and 10 bases at J; junction bases unmatched: 8. Germline V gives CDR1 MGHRA, CDR2 YSYEKL. The CDR3 is 15 amino acids. The CDR3 sequence: CASSPLAGGKVEQFF. In DNA, the CDR3 is TGCGCCAGCAGCCCCCTAGCGGGAGGGAAGGTGGAGCAGTTCTTC.

In its sample, this clonotype was seen many times. The chain has TRBV5-1 and TRBJ1-3; D remains ambiguous. Germline CDR1 reads SGHRS; CDR2 reads YFSETQ. V shed 0 bases and J shed 4 bases, with 8 bases lying between them. The CDR3 runs 14 residues. This CDR3 is CASSLGPGGNTIYF. The CDR3 DNA follows: TGCGCCAGCAGCTTGGGTCCCGGCGGAAACACCATATATTTT.

This clonotype was seen a few times. The rearrangement joins TRBV10-3 to TRBJ2-7; TRBD1 aligns across 7 bases. The CDR3 runs 14 residues. CDR1 ENHRY and CDR2 SYGVKD come from the germline V gene. Trimming at V came to 4 bases and at J to 3 bases, leaving 6 bases not matched to a gene. CDR3 coding DNA: TGTGCCATCAGTGCGACAGGGAGCCTCTACGAGCAGTACTTC. Its protein product is CAISATGSLYEQYF.

Only a few counts were recorded for this clonotype. The gene calls are TRBV7-9 and TRBJ2-1; D gene ambiguous. The V gene lost 4 bases and the J gene lost 4 bases, with 14 bases spanning the gap. From germline, CDR1 is SEHNR and CDR2 FQNEAQ (reference sequence). This CDR3 is 15 amino acids long. The CDR3 DNA follows: TGTGCCAGCAGCTCTCTAGACTCGATATACAATGAGCAGTTCTTC. Protein: CASSSLDSIYNEQFF.

CDR3 protein: CSARGQQTYEQYV. CDR3 DNA sequence: TGCAGTGCTAGGGGGCAGCAGACCTACGAGCAGTACGTC. The gene calls are TRBV20-1 and TRBJ2-7; TRBD1 might be the D (5 bases). The CDR3 sequence is 13 residues long. In germline, CDR1 is DFQATT, CDR2 SNEGSKA (reference sequence). The ends were cut back, 3 bases at V and 2 bases at J, with 11 bases in the middle.

V and J are TRBV4-1 and TRBJ1-6, with TRBD1 identical over 7 bases. Per germline, CDR1 MGHRA and CDR2 YSYEKL. The CDR3 runs 13 residues. With 5 bases clipped from V and 11 bases from J, the junction kept 6 bases outside the gene matches. The CDR3 nucleotides read TGCGCCAGCAGCTCCCCAGGGGGGGCACCCCTCCACTTT. Protein: CASSSPGGAPLHF.

The CDR3 sequence: CASSPETRGAGANVLTF. The CDR3 DNA is TGTGCCAGCAGCCCGGAGACTCGGGGGGCTGGGGCCAACGTCCTGACTTTC. J is TRBJ2-6 and V is TRBV3-1, with 7 bases lining up with TRBD2. Germline CDR1 LGHDT, CDR2 YNNKEL (reference sequence). J gave up 2 bases and V 4 bases, and 8 bases lay outside the gene matches. This CDR3 is built from 17 residues.

This CDR3 reads CVSSPTSGGYEQYV. In nucleotides, the CDR3 is TGTGTCAGCAGTCCAACTAGCGGGGGTTACGAGCAGTACGTC. J is TRBJ2-7 and V is TRBV28; 11 nucleotides align to TRBD2. The CDR3 has 14 amino acids. Germline CDR1 is MDHEN and CDR2 is SYDVKM.

This chain connects TRBV11-1 to TRBJ2-3; 8 nucleotides agree with TRBD2. CDR1 and CDR2 (germline): SGHAT, FQDESV (reference sequence). J gave up 5 bases and V 5 bases, and 18 bases lay outside the gene matches. CDR3 length: 18 amino acids. The CDR3 region is CASSPHVAGTGGRDTQYF. CDR3 nucleotides: TGTGCCAGCAGCCCCCACGTTGCCGGGACGGGGGGGAGAGATACGCAGTATTTT.

This clonotype was counted at least ten times. The chain recombines TRBV12-3 or TRBV12-4 with TRBJ1-2; D is ambiguous. V lost 2 bases, J lost 8 bases, and 6 bases lay in between. The CDR3 spans 11 residues. This CDR3 reads CASSLLGGYTF. DNA of the CDR3: TGTGCCAGCAGTTTATTGGGGGGCTACACCTTC.

This clonotype appeared once. The chain has TRBV5-5 and TRBJ2-5, with TRBD2 matching 8 bases. The trim removed 0 bases at V and 2 bases at J, leaving 6 bases unmatched. CDR3 size: 16 residues. Germline V gene sequence: CDR1 SGHKS, CDR2 YYEKEE (reference sequence). Here the CDR3 reads CASSLAPSGLQETQYF. The CDR3 DNA follows: TGTGCCAGCAGCTTGGCCCCTAGCGGGCTTCAAGAGACCCAGTACTTC. Complete variable domain (other parts from reference TRBV5-5 and TRBJ2-5): DAGVTQSPTHLIKTRGQQVTLRCSPISGHKSVSWYQQVLGQGPQFIFQYYEKEERGRGNFPDRFSARQFPNYSSELNVNALLLGDSALYLCASSLAPSGLQETQYFGPGTRLLVL.

This clonotype was counted only a few times. This chain links TRBV28 with TRBJ2-7; possibly TRBD2 for D (6 bases). This CDR3 has 15 amino acids. V lost 2 bases to trimming and J lost 7 bases, with 18 bases between them. Germline CDR1 and CDR2: MDHEN and SYDVKM. The DNA of the CDR3 is TGTGCCAGCAGTTTAGAACTAGCTGTCCCGGGGGAGCAGTACTTC. The encoded protein is CASSLELAVPGEQYF.

This clonotype was recorded a few times. CDR3 coding DNA: TGTGCCAGCACAGTTTCGAGCAATCAGCCCCAGCATTTT. Translated, it gives CASTVSSNQPQHF. The V gene is TRBV2, the J gene TRBJ1-5, with D unresolved. Per germline, CDR1 SNHLY and CDR2 FYNNEI. There are 13 residues in the CDR3. V lost 7 bases and J 1 base, leaving 8 bases between the germline ends.

The chain joins TRBV7-3 to TRBJ2-1; 7 bases agree with TRBD2. There are 16 residues in the CDR3. With V trimmed by 1 base and J by 7 bases, 10 bases remained unmatched. In germline, CDR1 is SGHTA, CDR2 FQGTGA. CDR3 bases: TGTGCCAGCAGCTTAAGTCCAGCGGGATTCGGGAATGAGCAGTTCTTC. This codes for CASSLSPAGFGNEQFF.